Shown below are 32 T cell receptor beta chains from a single sample sequenced in a study of cytomegalovirus exposure and HLA in healthy donors. PCR involved 60 Vbeta and 13 Jbeta primers. Generated by immunoSEQ multiplex PCR, the TCRdb table keeps only in-frame clones and is missing some. The table shows under 150,000 clones, with around 79% occurring only once. Sequencing was done on a sample of PBMCs. These receptors were collected from a woman in her thirties in good health and CMV-seropositive.

This chain joins TRBV2 and TRBJ2-3; D possibly corresponds to TRBD1 (6 bases). V dropped 7 bases and J dropped 0 bases, with 20 bases sitting between them. Per germline, CDR1 SNHLY and CDR2 FYNNEI. This CDR3 spans 17 amino acids. The CDR3 DNA reads as TGTGCCAGCACCGACAGGAGAGGATATGGGAGCACAGATACGCAGTATTTT. Its translation: CASTDRRGYGSTDTQYF.

The rearrangement joins TRBV7-2 to TRBJ1-3; D is uncertain. The V gene's germline CDR1 is SGHTA and CDR2 FQGNSA. V gave up 1 base and J gave up 0 bases, with 10 bases separating them. The CDR3 runs to 16 residues. CDR3 DNA sequence: TGTGCCAGCAGCTTAGTTCCAGCGAGCTCTGGAAACACCATATATTTT. Translated, it gives CASSLVPASSGNTIYF.

This sequence joins TRBV15 and TRBJ2-5; 9 positions match TRBD1. V lost 0 bases to trimming and J lost 7 bases; unmatched junction nucleotides: 12. Germline CDR1 reads LNHNV; CDR2 reads YYDKDF (reference sequence). The length of the CDR3 is 17 residues. The CDR3 is CATSRDMLDRGEGTQYF. CDR3 nucleotides: TGTGCCACCAGCAGAGATATGTTGGACAGGGGAGAGGGGACCCAGTACTTC.

CDR3 sequence: CASSSTHGTGELFF. As DNA, the CDR3 is TGTGCCAGCAGCTCTACCCACGGGACCGGGGAGCTGTTTTTT. This sequence joins TRBV7-3 and TRBJ2-2; D not certain. Looked up from germline, CDR1 is SGHTA and CDR2 is FQGTGA. The V end was cut by 4 bases, the J end by 5 bases, with 11 bases between. The CDR3 is 14 amino acids.

The chain recombines TRBV10-3 with TRBJ2-1; 7 nucleotides align to TRBD1. Germline CDR1 and CDR2: ENHRY and SYGVKD. This CDR3 has 15 amino acids. V shed 2 bases and J 4 bases; nucleotides not matched to a gene: 5. This CDR3 is CAISEPDRVYNEQFF. CDR3 coding DNA: TGTGCCATCAGTGAGCCTGACAGGGTATACAATGAGCAGTTCTTC.

In DNA, the CDR3 is TGTGCCGTACATTCCCCGGGACAGGTAGGTCGGCAGTTCTTC. Its protein is CAVHSPGQVGRQFF. V usage is TRBV6-4 and J usage is TRBJ2-1, with TRBD1 matching over 8 bases. This CDR3 comprises 14 residues. CDR1 and CDR2 (germline): MRHNA, SNTAGT. V shed 11 bases and J 12 bases; nucleotides not matched to a gene: 18.

The V gene is TRBV9, the J gene TRBJ2-5, with 8 bases lining up with TRBD1. The CDR3 sequence is 15 residues long. Germline V gives CDR1 SGDLS, CDR2 YYNGEE. J gave up 5 bases and V 4 bases, and 10 bases lay outside the gene matches. The CDR3 DNA follows: TGTGCCAGCAGCACCAGACAGGGGACGTGGGAGACCCAGTACTTC. Translated, it gives CASSTRQGTWETQYF.

The chain is built from TRBV4-2 and TRBJ2-1; tentatively, D is TRBD1 (8 bases). V lost 4 bases to trimming and J lost 8 bases, with 18 bases between them. The germline gives CDR1 LGHNA, CDR2 YNFKEQ. The CDR3 is 15 residues long. The CDR3 DNA is TGTGCCAGCAGCCGGACTAGGACAGGGCAATATGAGCAGTTCTTC. Its translation: CASSRTRTGQYEQFF.

Note on this clone: The sample contains more than one DNA sequence encoding this CDR3. The chain is built from TRBV5-1 and TRBJ1-1; no firm D call. Germline V lookup: CDR1 SGHRS, CDR2 YFSETQ. This CDR3 is 15 amino acids long. Trimming cost V 0 bases and J 5 bases, with 14 bases left between them. CDR3 nucleotide sequence: TGCGCCAGCAGCTTGGCTCCCGGAGGGAGTACTGAAGCTTTCTTT. Protein product: CASSLAPGGSTEAFF.

The rearrangement uses TRBV6-5 and TRBJ1-1; a weak D match, TRBD1 (6 bases). The CDR3 length is 15 residues. The V gene's germline CDR1 is MNHEY and CDR2 SVGAGI. V was trimmed by 0 bases and J by 5 bases, leaving 13 bases between them. CDR3 loop: CASSYSKQGGTEAFF. DNA for the CDR3: TGTGCCAGCAGTTACTCGAAACAGGGTGGGACTGAAGCTTTCTTT.

The rearrangement uses TRBV7-3 and TRBJ2-3, with 10 bases fitting TRBD2. The trim removed 1 base at V and 3 bases at J, leaving 4 bases unmatched. Per germline, CDR1 SGHTA and CDR2 FQGTGA. The CDR3 sequence is 16 residues long. The CDR3 nucleotides are TGTGCCAGCAGCTTAAACCCGGGACTAGCGACAGATACGCAGTATTTT. Translation: CASSLNPGLATDTQYF.

The V and J genes are TRBV14 and TRBJ1-1, with 9 bases aligning to TRBD1. With 0 bases clipped from V and 2 bases from J, the junction kept 7 bases outside the gene matches. CDR1 SGHDN and CDR2 FVKESK come from the germline V gene. The length of the CDR3 is 17 residues. The chain's CDR3 is CASSQDWGQGSNTEAFF. The CDR3 DNA is TGTGCCAGCAGCCAAGATTGGGGACAGGGATCCAACACTGAAGCTTTCTTT. Filled out from reference TRBV14 and TRBJ1-1, the complete variable domain reads EAGVTQFPSHSVIEKGQTVTLRCDPISGHDNLYWYRRVMGKEIKFLLHFVKESKQDESGMPNNRFLAERTGGTYSTLKVQPAELEDSGVYFCASSQDWGQGSNTEAFFGQGTRLTVV.

The DNA for the CDR3 is TGTGCCAGCAGTTACTCGGGGACTCGACCCTACGAGCAGTACTTC. Translation: CASSYSGTRPYEQYF. The rearrangement joins TRBV6-5 to TRBJ2-7; perhaps TRBD2 as D (6 bases). The germline V gene encodes CDR1 MNHEY and CDR2 SVGAGI. The V end lost 0 bases, the J end lost 2 bases, and 11 bases lay between the germline ends. The CDR3 has 15 residues.

The rearrangement links TRBV5-1 to TRBJ2-5; tentatively, D is TRBD2 (6 bases). The CDR3 extends over 15 amino acids. The V gene lost 0 bases and the J gene lost 0 bases, with 9 bases spanning the gap. Germline CDR1 is SGHRS and CDR2 is YFSETQ. CDR3 nucleotides: TGCGCCAGCAGCTTGGGAAGGGACTACCAAGAGACCCAGTACTTC. This encodes CASSLGRDYQETQYF. Looking up the rest from reference TRBV5-1 and TRBJ2-5 gives the full variable domain: KAGVTQTPRYLIKTRGQQVTLSCSPISGHRSVSWYQQTPGQGLQFLFEYFSETQRNKGNFPGRFSGRQFSNSRSEMNVSTLELGDSALYLCASSLGRDYQETQYFGPGTRLLVL.

This chain links TRBV9 with TRBJ1-5, with a tentative D call TRBD1 (6 bases). This CDR3 spans 14 amino acids. V lost 3 bases to trimming and J lost 9 bases, with 16 bases between them. Germline-derived CDR1 and CDR2 are SGDLS and YYNGEE. Here the CDR3 DNA reads TGTGCCAGCAGCGCAGAGGGACAAGCAGGGCCCCAGCATTTT. This translates into CASSAEGQAGPQHF.

The chain employs TRBV2 and TRBJ2-3; D unclear. The V end was cut by 5 bases, the J end by 4 bases, with 10 bases between. The CDR3 sequence is 13 residues long. Germline V gene data show CDR1 as SNHLY and CDR2 as FYNNEI. As DNA, the CDR3 is TGTGCCAGCAGTCCATTTTTAGCAGATACGCAGTATTTT. Residues: CASSPFLADTQYF.

The V and J genes are TRBV6-1 and TRBJ2-3; a weak D match, TRBD2 (5 bases). The CDR3 covers 12 residues. Trimming pared 7 bases from V and 6 bases from J, leaving 11 bases between. Germline-derived CDR1 and CDR2 are MNHNS and SASEGT. The CDR3 DNA follows: TGTGCCAGCACTAAGGACTCGGATACGCAGTATTTT. Encoded protein: CASTKDSDTQYF.

This rearrangement joins TRBV5-4 to TRBJ2-2, with a possible D match to TRBD1 (6 bases). This CDR3 is built from 15 residues. Germline loops: CDR1 SGHNT, CDR2 YYREEE (reference sequence). Trimming cost V 0 bases and J 1 base, with 7 bases left between them. The CDR3 nucleotides read TGTGCCAGCAGCTTGGGGGGGCAGAACACCGGGGAGCTGTTTTTT. This encodes CASSLGGQNTGELFF.

J is TRBJ2-5 and V is TRBV18, with 12 bases identical to TRBD2. The CDR3 extends over 17 amino acids. Germline lookup yields CDR1 KGHSH and CDR2 LQKENI. The V and J ends lost 4 bases and 5 bases, in that order; junction bases with no gene match: 11. CDR3 DNA: TGTGCCAGCTCACAAACACTAGCGGGGGGCTTGACGGAGACCCAGTACTTC. This codes for CASSQTLAGGLTETQYF.

The rearrangement links TRBV19 to TRBJ1-5; D not certain. Germline CDR1 reads LNHDA; CDR2 reads SQIVND (reference sequence). This CDR3 spans 16 amino acids. V shed 5 bases and J shed 3 bases, with 17 bases lying between them. This CDR3 is CASSPPEGGNNQPQHF. In DNA, the CDR3 is TGTGCCAGTAGTCCCCCTGAAGGCGGGAACAATCAGCCCCAGCATTTT.

The CDR3: CASSPRGASGSEAFF. In DNA form, the CDR3 reads TGTGCCAGCAGCCCCCGGGGGGCCTCCGGCTCCGAAGCTTTCTTT. V usage is TRBV9 and J usage is TRBJ1-1; the D gene is possibly TRBD1 (6 bases). Germline CDR1 is SGDLS and CDR2 is YYNGEE. The CDR3 is 15 amino acids. V was shortened by 4 bases and J by 8 bases, with 21 bases between the two germline ends.

The chain has TRBV11-2 and TRBJ2-7, with TRBD1 as a possible D gene (5 bases). The CDR3 consists of 15 residues. Germline-derived CDR1 and CDR2 are SGHAT and FQNNGV. Trimming removed 4 bases from V and 6 bases from J, with 19 bases in between. In nucleotides, the CDR3 is TGTGCCAGCAGCTACCCCAGGGTACCTGGGGCCGAGCAGTACTTC. The encoded protein is CASSYPRVPGAEQYF.

The chain uses TRBV5-1 and TRBJ2-1, with 8 bases that match TRBD1. Germline V lookup: CDR1 SGHRS, CDR2 YFSETQ. J was trimmed by 4 bases and V by 0 bases; bases with no gene match: 6. This CDR3 contains 16 residues. Here the CDR3 reads CASSLEGQGAYNEQFF. DNA for the CDR3: TGCGCCAGCAGCTTGGAGGGGCAGGGGGCATACAATGAGCAGTTCTTC.

The chain has TRBV5-6 and TRBJ1-4, with D maybe TRBD1 (6 bases). Germline V gene sequence: CDR1 SGHDT, CDR2 YYEEEE. This CDR3 has 16 residues. V was shortened by 2 bases and J by 5 bases, with 16 bases between the two germline ends. Here the CDR3 DNA reads TGTGCCAGCAGCTTCCGGCGGACAGACTTGAATGAAAAACTGTTTTTT. It codes for CASSFRRTDLNEKLFF.

The CDR3 loop is CASSRLTMNTEAFF. In DNA form, the CDR3 reads TGTGCCAGCAGTCGACTGACCATGAACACTGAAGCTTTCTTT. The chain is built from TRBV5-5 and TRBJ1-1; D is uncertain. The CDR3 runs to 14 residues. V was trimmed by 5 bases and J by 0 bases, leaving 11 bases between them. The germline V gene has CDR1 SGHKS and CDR2 YYEKEE (reference sequence).

The chain employs TRBV27 and TRBJ1-1; D possibly corresponds to TRBD1 (6 bases). Trimming stripped 7 bases from V and 1 base from J, with 7 bases between. Germline CDR1 MNHEY, CDR2 SMNVEV (reference sequence). This CDR3 has 12 residues. CDR3 protein: CASMTGNTEAFF. DNA for the CDR3: TGTGCCAGCATGACAGGGAACACTGAAGCTTTCTTT.

The table lists this clone with a count of one. This chain uses TRBV7-9 with TRBJ2-3, with a tentative D call TRBD2 (6 bases). The V and J ends lost 6 bases and 2 bases respectively, with 12 bases between them. Germline V gene sequence: CDR1 SEHNR, CDR2 FQNEAQ (reference sequence). The CDR3 is 14 amino acids. This CDR3 reads CASSWGVDTDTQYF. The CDR3 coding sequence is TGTGCCAGCAGTTGGGGGGTCGACACAGATACGCAGTATTTT.

The chain carries TRBV19 and TRBJ1-3, with D possibly matching TRBD1 (6 bases). The V gene lost 5 bases and the J gene lost 0 bases, with 11 bases spanning the gap. The CDR3 sequence is 15 residues long. Germline assignment: CDR1 LNHDA and CDR2 SQIVND (reference sequence). CDR3 DNA: TGTGCCAGTAGTTGGGGGCCTTTCTCTGGAAACACCATATATTTT. Translating it yields CASSWGPFSGNTIYF.

The V call is TRBV29-1, the J call TRBJ2-7, with TRBD2 identical over 11 bases. The V gene end was trimmed by 6 bases and the J gene end by 7 bases; junction bases not matched to a gene: 8. Germline lookup yields CDR1 SQVTM and CDR2 ANQGSEA. The CDR3 loop spans 13 amino acids. This CDR3 is CSVGGLAVGEQYF. In DNA form, the CDR3 reads TGCAGCGTGGGGGGACTAGCGGTAGGTGAGCAGTACTTC.

The chain employs TRBV4-3 and TRBJ1-2; perhaps TRBD1 as D (5 bases). Trimming took 3 bases from V and 6 from J, leaving 17 bases between them. Germline CDR1 is LGHNA and CDR2 is YSLEER. CDR3 length: 15 amino acids. The CDR3 is CASSHPGHRIDGYTF. The CDR3 coding sequence is TGCGCCAGCAGCCACCCAGGGCACCGGATTGATGGCTACACCTTC.

This clone was observed a handful of times. The chain recombines TRBV7-2 with TRBJ2-7; 10 positions match TRBD2. CDR3 size: 15 residues. Unmatched junction bases numbered 12, after V lost 7 bases and J lost 6 bases. Looked up from germline, CDR1 is SGHTA and CDR2 is FQGNSA. The CDR3 nucleotides read TGTGCCAGCACGGGGACGGTTAGCGGGGGGCCCGAGCAGTACTTC. Translated: CASTGTVSGGPEQYF.

The chain uses TRBV9 and TRBJ2-1; 13 bases match TRBD2. J lost 6 bases, V lost 0 bases, and 3 bases had no gene match. The CDR3 consists of 16 residues. In germline, CDR1 is SGDLS, CDR2 YYNGEE. This chain's CDR3 is CASSVGGLAGINEQFF. CDR3 in DNA: TGTGCCAGCAGCGTAGGGGGACTAGCGGGGATCAATGAGCAGTTCTTC.